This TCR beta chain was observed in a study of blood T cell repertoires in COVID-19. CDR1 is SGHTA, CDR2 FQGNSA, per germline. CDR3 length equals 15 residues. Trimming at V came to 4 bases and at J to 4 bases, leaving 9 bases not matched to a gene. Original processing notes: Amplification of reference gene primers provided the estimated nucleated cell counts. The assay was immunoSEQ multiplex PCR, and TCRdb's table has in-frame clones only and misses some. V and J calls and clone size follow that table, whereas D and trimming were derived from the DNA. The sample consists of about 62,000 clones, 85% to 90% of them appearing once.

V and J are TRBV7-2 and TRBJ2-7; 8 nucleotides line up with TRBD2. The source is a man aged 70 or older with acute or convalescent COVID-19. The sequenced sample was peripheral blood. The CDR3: CASSSSIGRAYEQYF. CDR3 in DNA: TGTGCCAGCAGCTCCTCCATCGGGAGGGCGTACGAGCAGTACTTC.